This T cell receptor (beta chain) emerged from a study of blood T cells in healthy people across ages. Trimming cost V 0 bases and J 18 bases, with 6 bases left between them. CDR1 is LGHNA and CDR2 is YSLEER in the germline V gene. This CDR3 is 10 amino acids long. It was with a sample-barcoded 5' primer and a J-beta primer mix that a second PCR of roughly 7 to 11 cycles was run. TCRdb used MiXCR to reprocess the 5' RACE reads, holding one entry per CDR3 protein. The sample shows fewer than 950,000 distinct CDR3 sequences, under 40% of them seen only once. The table lists this clonotype with a count of one.

This TCR came from a man in his late teens or twenties in good health. Input material: blood. The rearrangement uses TRBV4-3 and TRBJ2-6; unclear D gene. This chain's CDR3 is CASSQEFWTF. The CDR3 DNA follows: TGCGCCAGCAGCCAAGAGTTTTGGACTTTC.